This TCR beta chain derives from a study of blood T cell repertoires in COVID-19. Across the whole study: The United States, Italy and Spain supplied acute and convalescent COVID-19 samples. In each case, the material was cDNA or gDNA derived from T cells, B-cell-depleted T cells, or PBMCs.

In the original workflow: Estimation of nucleated cell counts relied on the amplification of reference gene primers. Data came from immunoSEQ multiplex PCR; TCRdb stores just in-frame clones and leaves some out. That table gives V, J and clone size, and the DNA gave D and trimming. This table holds 400,000 or so clones, about 88% found once. The CDR3 covers 15 residues. V was pared by 5 bases and J by 3 bases, with 4 bases of the junction left unmatched. Germline lookup yields CDR1 MNHEY and CDR2 SMNVEV (reference sequence). V and J are TRBV27 and TRBJ2-1; TRBD2 agrees at 10 bases. The clonotype comes from a human donor in a cohort sampled during active COVID-19. The specimen sequenced was peripheral blood. CDR3 sequence: CASSQLAGVYNEQFF. As DNA, the CDR3 is TGTGCCAGCAGTCAGCTAGCGGGAGTCTACAATGAGCAGTTCTTC.